Listed here are 6 T cell receptor beta chains from one sample, sequenced in a study of beta chain features in type 1 diabetes. Reverse transcribing all isolated RNA meant expressed TCRB transcripts were sequenced. Here immunoSEQ multiplex PCR was the method, and the copy in TCRdb shows in-frame clones only, minus some. The sample contains 150,000 to 160,000 clones, approximately 10% of which appear only once. Sequencing was done on a sample of central memory CD4+ T cells from blood. All receptors derive from a man younger than 35 in good health.

This clone was observed a few times. A far larger clone differs by one base, so this is likely a read error. This sequence joins TRBV5-4 and TRBJ2-2, with 8 bases lining up with TRBD1. Germline V gives CDR1 SGHNT, CDR2 YYREEE (reference sequence). The CDR3 spans 16 residues. J gave up 7 bases and V 4 bases, and 12 bases lay outside the gene matches. CDR3 protein: CASSAEGQGGFGELFF. The DNA for the CDR3 is TGTGCCAGCAGCGCAGAAGGACAGGGCGGTTTCGGGGAGCTGTTTTTT.

The chain carries TRBV7-2 and TRBJ1-6; 9 positions match TRBD1. In germline, CDR1 is SGHTA, CDR2 FQGNSA. J gave up 10 bases and V 7 bases, and 11 bases lay outside the gene matches. The length of the CDR3 is 15 residues. CDR3 bases: TGTGCCAGCACCAAAGCCGGGACAGGGAGATCACCCCTCCACTTT. Translating gives CASTKAGTGRSPLHF.

The chain links TRBV2 to TRBJ1-6; D uncertain. Trimming pared 6 bases from V and 11 bases from J, leaving 14 bases between. The V gene's germline CDR1 is SNHLY and CDR2 FYNNEI. CDR3 length equals 13 residues. CDR3 nucleotide sequence: TGTGCCAGCAGCGCCTTCCAAGACGCACCCCTCCACTTT. This encodes CASSAFQDAPLHF.

The chain links TRBV7-9 to TRBJ2-3, with D possibly being TRBD2 (6 bases). Between the trimmed V and J ends, which lost 10 bases and 6 bases, there was a span of 20 bases. The CDR3 is made up of 14 amino acids. Germline V gives CDR1 SEHNR, CDR2 FQNEAQ (reference sequence). The CDR3 region is CATSGAGLSDTQYF. CDR3 nucleotides: TGTGCCACCTCAGGAGCGGGCCTCTCCGATACGCAGTATTTT.

The gene calls are TRBV11-2 and TRBJ2-2; D gene unclear. The V and J ends lost 5 bases and 4 bases respectively, with 8 bases between them. The CDR3 length is 13 residues. CDR1 SGHAT and CDR2 FQNNGV come from the germline V gene. Written as DNA, the CDR3 is TGTGCCAGCAGCCTCTACCGCACCGGGGAGCTGTTTTTT. Its protein is CASSLYRTGELFF. Full variable domain (outside the CDR3, taken from reference TRBV11-2 and TRBJ2-2): EAGVAQSPRYKIIEKRQSVAFWCNPISGHATLYWYQQILGQGPKLLIQFQNNGVVDDSQLPKDRFSAERLKGVDSTLKIQPAKLEDSAVYLCASSLYRTGELFFGEGSRLTVL.

This clone was counted a few times. V gene TRBV5-1 combines with J gene TRBJ2-6, with D hard to call. The germline V gene has CDR1 SGHRS and CDR2 YFSETQ. This CDR3 comprises 14 residues. The V gene lost 2 bases and the J gene lost 0 bases, with 3 bases spanning the gap. CDR3 protein: CASSFSSGANVLTF. The CDR3 nucleotides read TGCGCCAGCAGCTTTTCCTCTGGGGCCAACGTCCTGACTTTC.